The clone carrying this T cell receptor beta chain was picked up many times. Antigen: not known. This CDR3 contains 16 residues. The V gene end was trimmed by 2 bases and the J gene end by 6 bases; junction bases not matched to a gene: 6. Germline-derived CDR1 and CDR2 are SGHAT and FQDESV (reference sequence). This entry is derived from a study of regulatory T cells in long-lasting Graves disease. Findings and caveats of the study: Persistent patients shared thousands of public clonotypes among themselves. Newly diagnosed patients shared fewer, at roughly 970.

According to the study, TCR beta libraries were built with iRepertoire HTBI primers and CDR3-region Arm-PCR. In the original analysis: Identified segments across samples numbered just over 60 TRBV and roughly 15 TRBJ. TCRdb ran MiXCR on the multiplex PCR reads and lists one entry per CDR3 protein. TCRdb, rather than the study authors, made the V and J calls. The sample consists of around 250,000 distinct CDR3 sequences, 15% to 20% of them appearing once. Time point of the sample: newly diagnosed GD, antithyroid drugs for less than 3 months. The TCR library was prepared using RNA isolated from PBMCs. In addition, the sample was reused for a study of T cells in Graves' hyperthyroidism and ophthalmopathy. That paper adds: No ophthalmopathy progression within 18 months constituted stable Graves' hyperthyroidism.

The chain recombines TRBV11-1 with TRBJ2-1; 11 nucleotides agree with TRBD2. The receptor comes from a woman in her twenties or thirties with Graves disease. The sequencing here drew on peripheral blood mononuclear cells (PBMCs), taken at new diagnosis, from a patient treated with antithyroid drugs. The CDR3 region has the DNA TGTGCCAGCAGCTTACTAGCGGGGGGTTATAGCAATGAGCAGTTCTTC. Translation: CASSLLAGGYSNEQFF. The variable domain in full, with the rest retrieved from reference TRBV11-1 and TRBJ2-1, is EAEVAQSPRYKITEKSQAVAFWCDPISGHATLYWYRQILGQGPELLVQFQDESVVDDSQLPKDRFSAERLKGVDSTLKIQPAELGDSAMYLCASSLLAGGYSNEQFFGPGTRLTVL.